The clone carrying this T cell receptor beta chain has just a few counts. Genes here carry mouse names. The read ends 1 residue shy of where the CDR3 ends; the end is completed using the germline J gene. Profiled with immunoSEQ multiplex PCR; TCRdb holds only in-frame clones, not every one. This repertoire shows roughly 50,000 clones, around 70% found once; its top ten account for about 0.55%. V lost 0 bases and J lost 4; bases outside the gene matches: 2. Per germline, CDR1 LGHNA and CDR2 YNLKQL (reference sequence). The CDR3 spans 15 residues. The record originates from a study of tissue T cells after allogeneic stem cell transplantation.

Sample: sorted cells pooled from one or two spleens. This receptor was obtained from a pool of C57BL/6 mice in good health. The chain combines TRBV5 with TRBJ2-7, with TRBD1 matching over 11 bases. Incomplete CDR3 DNA: TGTGCCAGCAGCCAAGATTGGGACAGGGGGTATGAACAGTAC. This translates into CASSQDWDRGYEQY. The full CDR3 protein is CASSQDWDRGYEQYF.